The rows below give T cell receptor beta chains drawn from one sample of a study of T cell responses to AZD1222 COVID-19 vaccine. TCRdb's copy holds only in-frame clones and misses some; the assay was immunoSEQ multiplex PCR. The data show 55,000 to 60,000 clones, with around 85% seen just once and roughly 19% held by the top ten. Sequenced here: peripheral blood, sampled on day 0 of MenACWY control vaccination. All receptors come from an adult in good health. Each CDR3 is given with its conserved first and last residue. The D gene is left open where the match is weak. Clone size is given for some rows only: seen once, a few or many times, or a class if the clone is expanded.

j_call,v_call,d_call,clone_size,cdr3_nt,cdr3_aa
TRBJ2-1,TRBV7-2,.,few,TGTGCCAGCAGCTTGGGGTCTTGGGAGCAGTTCTTC,CASSLGSWEQFF
TRBJ2-1,TRBV7-9,TRBD2,.,TGTGCCAGCAGCCGGACTAGCAGTGACAATGAGCAGTTCTTC,CASSRTSSDNEQFF
TRBJ1-1,TRBV7-9,TRBD1,.,TGTGCCAGCAGCTTTAGACAGGGTTACACTGAAGCTTTCTTT,CASSFRQGYTEAFF
TRBJ2-5,TRBV5-4,.,.,TGTGCCAGCAGCCGGGACACCCAAGAGACCCAGTACTTC,CASSRDTQETQYF
TRBJ2-5,TRBV7-8,TRBD1,.,TGTGCCAGCAGACCAACAGGGGGCGATGGGACCCAGTACTTC,CASRPTGGDGTQYF
TRBJ2-5,TRBV7-9,.,.,TGTGCCAGCTCGGCGCGACCACAAGAGACCCAGTACTTC,CASSARPQETQYF
TRBJ2-3,TRBV11-2,TRBD2,.,TGTGCCAGCAGCTTAGCACCGGGAGGGTTCACAGATACGCAGTATTTT,CASSLAPGGFTDTQYF
TRBJ1-1,TRBV19,.,.,TGTGCCAGTAGCCAAAATTGGTGGGAGGGAACTTTCTTT,CASSQNWWEGTFF
TRBJ1-5,TRBV9,.,.,TGTGCCAGCAGCGTAGTAGGGGCCGTTGGGCAGCCCCAGCATTTT,CASSVVGAVGQPQHF
TRBJ1-4,TRBV19,.,.,TGTGCCAGTAGTATCCTCAGGCTGGGGATGATTAATGAAAAACTGTTTTTT,CASSILRLGMINEKLFF
TRBJ1-4,TRBV2,.,.,TGTGCCAGTAAAGCTCCGGGAGGGCTTGAAAAACTGTTTTTT,CASKAPGGLEKLFF
TRBJ2-2,TRBV7-2,.,.,TGTGCCAGCAGCTTACAGGGCCAGACCGGGGAGCTGTTTTTT,CASSLQGQTGELFF
TRBJ2-3,TRBV6-5,.,.,TGTGCCAGCAGTCTAGGAGGGGACAACACAGATACGCAGTATTTT,CASSLGGDNTDTQYF
TRBJ2-1,TRBV28,TRBD2,.,TGTGCCAGCAGAACCCCCAAGACTAGCCGTGCCTACAATGAGCAGTTCTTC,CASRTPKTSRAYNEQFF
TRBJ1-1,TRBV3-1/TRBV3-2,.,.,TGTGCCAGCAGCCAAGAACCCGGGGGCGTCGGGAACACTGAAGCTTTCTTT,CASSQEPGGVGNTEAFF
TRBJ1-6,TRBV30,.,few,TGTGCCTGGAGAGGAATTAGCTCCTATAATTCACCCCTCCACTTT,CAWRGISSYNSPLHF
TRBJ2-7,TRBV28,.,.,TGTGCCAGCAGTTTAAGACCCACAGGGTTCAGTCCCCCCTCCTCCTACGAGCAGTACTTC,CASSLRPTGFSPPSSYEQYF
TRBJ1-2,TRBV19,TRBD1,few,TGTGCCAGTAGTATTTGGGCGGACAGGGGGCGGAGTGGCTACACCTTC,CASSIWADRGRSGYTF
TRBJ2-1,TRBV28,.,few,TGTGCCAGCAGTTTGAGGGATGAGCAGTTCTTC,CASSLRDEQFF
TRBJ2-5,TRBV6-2/TRBV6-3,.,.,TGTGCCAGCAGTTACGACCTCGGGCGGACCCAGTACTTC,CASSYDLGRTQYF
TRBJ1-1,TRBV3-1/TRBV3-2,TRBD1,.,TGTGCCAGCAGTCCCCGGGACAGGCGGACTGAAGCTTTCTTT,CASSPRDRRTEAFF
TRBJ1-1,TRBV6-2/TRBV6-3,.,.,TGTGCCAGCAGTAACTACAGGGTAGAAGGGACTGAAGCTTTCTTT,CASSNYRVEGTEAFF
TRBJ1-5,TRBV28,.,.,TGTGCCAGCAGTTGGGGCGATCAGCCCCAGCATTTT,CASSWGDQPQHF
TRBJ2-5,TRBV5-5,.,.,TGTGCCAGCAGCTCCGGGAGCTGGCGGGAGACCCAGTACTTC,CASSSGSWRETQYF
TRBJ1-2,TRBV7-6,.,.,TGTGCCAGCAGCTTAGCGCAACCAGGGGCCTATGGCTACACCTTC,CASSLAQPGAYGYTF
TRBJ2-2,TRBV3-1/TRBV3-2,.,.,TGTGCCAGCAGCCAAGTTGGATCCCACACCGGGGAGCTGTTTTTT,CASSQVGSHTGELFF
TRBJ1-5,TRBV6-1,.,.,TGTGCCAGCAGTGAACTACAGGGTAGTAGCAATCAGCCCCAGCATTTT,CASSELQGSSNQPQHF
TRBJ2-3,TRBV7-2,TRBD2,.,TGTGCCAGCAGCTTAGCGTCTAGCGGGATCACAGATACGCAGTATTTT,CASSLASSGITDTQYF
TRBJ1-2,TRBV6-5,TRBD1,.,TGTGCCAGCAGAAAAGGGACAGGGAATAACTATGGCTACACCTTC,CASRKGTGNNYGYTF
TRBJ2-7,TRBV7-2,.,.,TGTGCCAGCAGCTCCTCGTGGGGTTACGAGCAGTACTTC,CASSSSWGYEQYF
TRBJ1-1,TRBV5-1,.,.,TGCGCCAGCAGCCAATCGAACACTGAAGCTTTCTTT,CASSQSNTEAFF
TRBJ2-7,TRBV7-3,TRBD1,.,TGTGCCACCGAACGACAGGGTTCAGGATGCGAGCAGTACTTC,CATERQGSGCEQYF
TRBJ2-3,TRBV5-1,TRBD2,.,TGCGCCAGCAGCTTGACAGCGGGAGGGGGCACAGATACGCAGTATTTT,CASSLTAGGGTDTQYF
TRBJ2-7,TRBV23-1,.,.,TGCGCCAGCAGTCAATCGAAGAGGGGGGCAGAATACGAGCAGTACTTC,CASSQSKRGAEYEQYF
TRBJ1-4,TRBV23-1,TRBD1,.,TGCGCCAGCAGTCAACCGCCAGGGGGGAGAGATGAAAAACTGTTTTTT,CASSQPPGGRDEKLFF